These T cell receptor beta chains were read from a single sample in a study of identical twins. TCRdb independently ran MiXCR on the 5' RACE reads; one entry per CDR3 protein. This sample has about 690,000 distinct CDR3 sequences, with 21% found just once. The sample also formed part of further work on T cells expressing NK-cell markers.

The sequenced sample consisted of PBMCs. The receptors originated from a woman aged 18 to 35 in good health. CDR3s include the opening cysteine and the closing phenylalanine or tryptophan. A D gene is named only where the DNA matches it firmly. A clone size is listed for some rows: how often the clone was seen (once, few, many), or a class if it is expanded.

CDR3aa: CASSPRRVGSTEAFF
CDR3nt: TGTGCCAGCAGCCCACGCAGGGTCGGGAGCACTGAAGCTTTCTTT
abundance: .
j_gene: TRBJ1-1
d_gene: .
v_gene: TRBV7-9

CDR3aa: CSASPKLRVQETQYF
CDR3nt: TGCAGTGCTAGCCCCAAGTTGCGGGTCCAAGAGACCCAGTACTTC
abundance: few
j_gene: TRBJ2-5
d_gene: .
v_gene: TRBV20-1

CDR3aa: CASSFLTSGGYTDTQYF
CDR3nt: TGTGCCAGCAGCTTCCTGACTAGCGGGGGTTACACAGATACGCAGTATTTT
abundance: .
j_gene: TRBJ2-3
d_gene: TRBD2
v_gene: TRBV9

CDR3aa: CSARALQGAANEQFF
CDR3nt: TGCAGTGCTAGAGCCCTACAGGGGGCGGCCAATGAGCAGTTCTTC
abundance: few
j_gene: TRBJ2-1
d_gene: TRBD1
v_gene: TRBV20-1

CDR3aa: CSASLSRGGDTQYF
CDR3nt: TGCAGTGCTAGTTTGTCTCGCGGGGGAGATACGCAGTATTTT
abundance: few
j_gene: TRBJ2-3
d_gene: TRBD2
v_gene: TRBV20-1

CDR3aa: CASRGPAMAEAFF
CDR3nt: TGTGCCAGCAGGGGACCGGCGATGGCTGAAGCTTTCTTT
abundance: few
j_gene: TRBJ1-1
d_gene: .
v_gene: TRBV12-3/TRBV12-4

CDR3aa: CASSLLVGGYSGTGELFF
CDR3nt: TGTGCCAGCAGCTTATTAGTCGGGGGCTATAGTGGTACCGGGGAGCTGTTTTTT
abundance: few
j_gene: TRBJ2-2
d_gene: .
v_gene: TRBV11-2

CDR3aa: CASSPEAGGPSQYF
CDR3nt: TGTGCCAGCAGCCCCGAGGCGGGAGGGCCGTCGCAGTATTTT
abundance: .
j_gene: TRBJ2-3
d_gene: TRBD2
v_gene: TRBV7-2

CDR3aa: CSASPPGEQYF
CDR3nt: TGCAGTGCTAGCCCCCCCGGTGAGCAGTACTTC
abundance: .
j_gene: TRBJ2-7
d_gene: .
v_gene: TRBV20-1

CDR3aa: CASSPVAEGKFVGTQYF
CDR3nt: TGTGCCAGCAGTCCAGTGGCTGAGGGTAAGTTCGTAGGTACGCAGTATTTT
abundance: few
j_gene: TRBJ2-3
d_gene: .
v_gene: TRBV12-3/TRBV12-4

CDR3aa: CASSPRGTVEAFF
CDR3nt: TGTGCCAGCAGTCCGCGGGGGACAGTTGAAGCTTTCTTT
abundance: many
j_gene: TRBJ1-1
d_gene: TRBD1
v_gene: TRBV7-9